What follows describes a single TCR beta chain. At one of its ends the junction is not consistent with the germline gene, which may arise from a read error. These data originate in a study of CD8+ T cells in alopecia areata. The CDR3 contains 14 residues. Germline CDR1 is SGHDT and CDR2 is YYEEEE. Extracted from the samples, RNA was reverse transcribed into cDNA to serve as the sequencing template. Some clones are missing from TCRdb's copy, which holds only in-frame ones; the method was immunoSEQ multiplex PCR. Among 150,000 or so clones listed, about 87% were seen once. The V call is TRBV5-6, the J call TRBJ2-7; D is uncertain. Sequences were derived from CD8+ T cells sorted from blood, sampled at week 0. The source is a human donor with alopecia areata. CDR3 in amino acids: CASSSGGRSSEQYF. The CDR3, as DNA: TGTGCCAGCAGCTCCGGTGGCCGGTCCTCCGAGCAGTACTTC.